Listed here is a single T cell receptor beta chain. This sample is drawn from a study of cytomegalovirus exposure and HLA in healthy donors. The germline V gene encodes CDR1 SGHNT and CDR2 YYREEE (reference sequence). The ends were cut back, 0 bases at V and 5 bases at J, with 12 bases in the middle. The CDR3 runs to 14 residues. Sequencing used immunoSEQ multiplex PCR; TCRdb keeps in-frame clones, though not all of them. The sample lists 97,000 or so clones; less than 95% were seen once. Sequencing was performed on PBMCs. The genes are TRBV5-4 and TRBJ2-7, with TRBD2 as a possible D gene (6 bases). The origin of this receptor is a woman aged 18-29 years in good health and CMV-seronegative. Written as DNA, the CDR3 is TGTGCCAGCAGCTTGGCGGGAGTAGTGGACGAGCAGTACTTC. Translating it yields CASSLAGVVDEQYF.